These T cell receptor beta chains were read from a single sample in a study of neurological immune-mediated disorders. MiXCR was run by TCRdb on the 5' RACE reads, yielding one entry per CDR3 protein. The repertoire consists of roughly 67,000 distinct CDR3 sequences, with 4.1% occurring once and the leading ten covering roughly 2.7%. Sequencing used PBMCs. The receptor set was obtained from a man aged 50-60 years with multiple sclerosis. The conserved cysteine and the conserved F or W are not part of the CDR3 here.

v_call cdr3_aa
TRBV10-3 AISAWTSGDQNTGELF
TRBV7-2 ASSLKSYSYNEQF
TRBV20-1 SARDWSGGRIDTQY
TRBV12-3/TRBV12-4 ASRPSGSYNEQF
TRBV20-1 SARDHQGAAVELF
TRBV28 ASSLRYQPQH
TRBV5-1 ASNPGITDTQY
TRBV20-1 SAGDRGSNQPQN
TRBV5-4 ASSLDHFGELF
TRBV7-8 ASSLAGAEAF
TRBV6-5 ASTPNFDTGELF
TRBV20-1 SASSGDIISQH
TRBV7-2 ASSLAQGRGYNEQF
TRBV5-1 ASSWQGSTDTQY
TRBV7-2 ASSLEAGPTEAF
TRBV20-1 SARAAVNTEAF
TRBV4-1 ASSLSGLAGGNTGELF
TRBV7-2 ASSLAGGVSGELF
TRBV4-1 ASSQAYAISSTDTQY
TRBV5-1 ASGRTGTSGGNTGELF
TRBV20-1 SAESGTVNTGELF
TRBV5-1 ASSLDAPTYSGANVLT
TRBV7-3 ASSLSPGTDTQY
TRBV5-6 ASRFRQGAGEQY
TRBV5-1 ASRLVDRGPLGTEAF
TRBV5-6 ASSFGGVYNEQF
TRBV18 ASSPSMTADGQY
TRBV12-3/TRBV12-4 ASSLQGWTSYNEQF
TRBV10-1 ASAEPGLAANEQF
TRBV4-3 ASSQVGTDNEKLF
TRBV7-2 ASSFSPGSYEQY
TRBV6-4 ASSEGQGLKGYT
TRBV6-2/TRBV6-3 ASSPGGFGVQF
TRBV29-1 SVEPGRNYNEQF
TRBV4-3 ASSHDYTLDTQY
TRBV20-1 SAWDGGFKNTEAF
TRBV12-3/TRBV12-4 ASSPTGGITGELF
TRBV5-5 ASSKMPGTLEEKLF
TRBV7-9 ASSFGTGGRAKEKLF
TRBV5-1 ASSFGATDTQY
TRBV20-1 SARRRDRGPGANVLT
TRBV12-3/TRBV12-4 ASSFSRRGGNQPQH
TRBV11-2 ASSLWTSGGQETQY
TRBV7-9 ASSLQGPLGEKLF
TRBV20-1 SAIGGDTQY
TRBV12-3/TRBV12-4 ASTYGIGAKLF
TRBV5-1 ASSTGGGSNQPQN
TRBV6-1 ASIDREGSETQY
TRBV11-2 ASSLFRGVEETQY
TRBV5-5 ASSLGDSKAPQN
TRBV9 ASSVRPGQEGYGYT
TRBV5-1 ASTPGQGPTGELF
TRBV6-5 ASSDRYSPVADTQY
TRBV20-1 SASGTGNSPLN
TRBV29-1 SVERGYEQY